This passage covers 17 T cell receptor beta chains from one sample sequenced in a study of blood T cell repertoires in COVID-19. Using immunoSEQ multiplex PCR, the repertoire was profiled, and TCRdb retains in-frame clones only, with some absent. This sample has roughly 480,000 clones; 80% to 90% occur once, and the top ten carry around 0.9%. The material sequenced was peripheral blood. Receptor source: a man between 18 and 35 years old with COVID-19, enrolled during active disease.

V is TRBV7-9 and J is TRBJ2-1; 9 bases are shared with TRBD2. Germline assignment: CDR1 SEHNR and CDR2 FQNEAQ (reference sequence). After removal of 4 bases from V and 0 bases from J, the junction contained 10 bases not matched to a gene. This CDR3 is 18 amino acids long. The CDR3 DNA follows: TGTGCCAGCAGCTCCCTCGTGGTTAGCGGGGGCTCCTACAATGAGCAGTTCTTC. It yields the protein CASSSLVVSGGSYNEQFF.

The CDR3 DNA sequence: TGTGCCACCTCACGTCGGGGAAGCTCCTACAATGAGCAGTTCTTC. Encoded protein: CATSRRGSSYNEQFF. V usage is TRBV24-1 and J usage is TRBJ2-1; D might be TRBD2 (5 bases). Germline assignment: CDR1 KGHDR and CDR2 SFDVKD. Trimming shortened V by 9 bases and J by 0 bases, and 14 bases separated the two germline ends. The CDR3 has 15 amino acids.

The CDR3 here is CASSVVGSGSFSEQFF. The CDR3 coding sequence is TGTGCCAGCAGCGTAGTTGGTAGCGGGAGTTTCAGTGAGCAGTTCTTC. The rearrangement joins TRBV9 to TRBJ2-1; 9 bases align to TRBD2. Germline V gene data show CDR1 as SGDLS and CDR2 as YYNGEE. CDR3 length: 16 residues. Trimming at V came to 0 bases and at J to 9 bases, leaving 10 bases not matched to a gene.

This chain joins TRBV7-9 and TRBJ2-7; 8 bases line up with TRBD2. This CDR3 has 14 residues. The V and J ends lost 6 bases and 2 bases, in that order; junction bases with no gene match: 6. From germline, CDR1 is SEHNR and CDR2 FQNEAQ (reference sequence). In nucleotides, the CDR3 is TGTGCCAGCAGGCGGGGGGACACAGCCTACGAGCAGTACTTC. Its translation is CASRRGDTAYEQYF.

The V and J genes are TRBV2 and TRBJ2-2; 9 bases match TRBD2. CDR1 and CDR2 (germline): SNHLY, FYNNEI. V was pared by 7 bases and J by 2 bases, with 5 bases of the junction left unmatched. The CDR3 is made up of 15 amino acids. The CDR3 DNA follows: TGTGCCAGCAACGTAGCGGGAGAAAACACCGGGGAGCTGTTTTTT. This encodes CASNVAGENTGELFF.

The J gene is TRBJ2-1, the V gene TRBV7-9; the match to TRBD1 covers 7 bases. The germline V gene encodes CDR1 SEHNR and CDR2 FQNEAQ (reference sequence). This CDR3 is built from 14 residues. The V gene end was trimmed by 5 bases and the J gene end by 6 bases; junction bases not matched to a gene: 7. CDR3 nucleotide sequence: TGTGCCAGCAGCCACAGGGGCCCTGGCAATGAGCAGTTCTTC. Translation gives CASSHRGPGNEQFF. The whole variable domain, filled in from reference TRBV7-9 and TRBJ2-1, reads DTGVSQNPRHKITKRGQNVTFRCDPISEHNRLYWYRQTLGQGPEFLTYFQNEAQLEKSRLLSDRFSAERPKGSFSTLEIQRTEQGDSAMYLCASSHRGPGNEQFFGPGTRLTVL.

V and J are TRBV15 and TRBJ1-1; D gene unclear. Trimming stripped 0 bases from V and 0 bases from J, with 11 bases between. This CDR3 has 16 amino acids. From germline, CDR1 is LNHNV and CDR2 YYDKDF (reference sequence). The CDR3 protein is CATSRDRWSVNTEAFF. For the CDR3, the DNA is TGTGCCACCAGCAGAGATCGGTGGTCCGTGAACACTGAAGCTTTCTTT.

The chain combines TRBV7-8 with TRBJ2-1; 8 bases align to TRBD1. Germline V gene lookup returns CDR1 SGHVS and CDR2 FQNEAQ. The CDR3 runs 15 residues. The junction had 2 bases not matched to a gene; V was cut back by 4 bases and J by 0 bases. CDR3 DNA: TGTGCCAGCAGCTCGGACAGGGCCTCCTACAATGAGCAGTTCTTC. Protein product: CASSSDRASYNEQFF.

The CDR3 sequence: CASSNRDEQFF. The CDR3 nucleotides are TGTGCCAGCAGCAATCGGGATGAGCAGTTCTTC. The chain uses TRBV11-2 and TRBJ2-1; D gene unclear. This CDR3 is 11 amino acids long. Germline V gene data show CDR1 as SGHAT and CDR2 as FQNNGV. Between the trimmed V and J ends, which lost 5 bases and 8 bases, there was a span of 7 bases.

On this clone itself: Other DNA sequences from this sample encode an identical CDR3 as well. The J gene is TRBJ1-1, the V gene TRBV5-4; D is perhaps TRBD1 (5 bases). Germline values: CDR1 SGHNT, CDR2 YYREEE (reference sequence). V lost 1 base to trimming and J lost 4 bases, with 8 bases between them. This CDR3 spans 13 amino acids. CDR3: CASSLWGGTEAFF. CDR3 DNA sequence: TGTGCCAGCAGCTTGTGGGGGGGCACTGAAGCTTTCTTT.

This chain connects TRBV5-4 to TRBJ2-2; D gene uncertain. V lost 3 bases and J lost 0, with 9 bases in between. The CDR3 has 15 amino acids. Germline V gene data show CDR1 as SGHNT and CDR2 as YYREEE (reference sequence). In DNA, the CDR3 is TGTGCCAGCAGCTCACCGCAGGCGAACACCGGGGAGCTGTTTTTT. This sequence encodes CASSSPQANTGELFF. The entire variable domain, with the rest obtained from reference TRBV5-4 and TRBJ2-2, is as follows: ETGVTQSPTHLIKTRGQQVTLRCSSQSGHNTVSWYQQALGQGPQFIFQYYREEENGRGNFPPRFSGLQFPNYSSELNVNALELDDSALYLCASSSPQANTGELFFGEGSRLTVL.

The CDR3 sequence: CASSVSLLAGVEQYF. The DNA for the CDR3 is TGTGCCAGCAGCGTGAGCCTCTTAGCGGGAGTTGAGCAGTACTTC. The chain couples TRBV5-5 to TRBJ2-7, with 9 bases fitting TRBD2. In germline, CDR1 is SGHKS, CDR2 YYEKEE (reference sequence). There are 15 residues in the CDR3. Trimming removed 4 bases from V and 7 bases from J; junction bases left unmatched: 12.

Here the CDR3 DNA reads TGTGCCAGCAGCTCCAGACTAGCCCCCTACAATGAGCAGTTCTTC. Translated, it gives CASSSRLAPYNEQFF. The rearrangement uses TRBV9 and TRBJ2-1; 7 positions agree with TRBD2. This CDR3 has 15 residues. V lost 4 bases to trimming and J lost 2 bases; unmatched junction nucleotides: 6. The V gene's germline CDR1 is SGDLS and CDR2 YYNGEE. Supplemented by reference TRBV9 and TRBJ2-1, the full variable domain reads DSGVTQTPKHLITATGQRVTLRCSPRSGDLSVYWYQQSLDQGLQFLIQYYNGEERAKGNILERFSAQQFPDLHSELNLSSLELGDSALYFCASSSRLAPYNEQFFGPGTRLTVL.

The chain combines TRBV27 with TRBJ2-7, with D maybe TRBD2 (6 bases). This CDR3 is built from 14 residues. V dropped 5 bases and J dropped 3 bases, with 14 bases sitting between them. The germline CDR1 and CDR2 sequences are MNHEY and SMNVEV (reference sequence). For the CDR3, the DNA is TGTGCCAGCAGTCCGGGAGCAGGGTTCTACGAGCAGTACTTC. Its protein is CASSPGAGFYEQYF.

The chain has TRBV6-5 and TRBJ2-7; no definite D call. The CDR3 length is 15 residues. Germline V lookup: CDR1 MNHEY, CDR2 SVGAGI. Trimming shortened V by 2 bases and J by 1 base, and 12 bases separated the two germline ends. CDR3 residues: CASSYPVPFSYEQYF. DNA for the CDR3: TGTGCCAGCAGTTACCCGGTCCCCTTTTCCTACGAGCAGTACTTC.

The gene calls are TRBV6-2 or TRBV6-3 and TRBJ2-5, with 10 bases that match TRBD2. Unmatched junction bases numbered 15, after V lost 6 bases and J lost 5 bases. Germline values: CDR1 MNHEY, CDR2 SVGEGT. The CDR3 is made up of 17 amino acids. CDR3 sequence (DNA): TGTGCCAGCAGGTACGCAGGCGAGCGGGAGGGGGGGGAGACCCAGTACTTC. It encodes CASRYAGEREGGETQYF.

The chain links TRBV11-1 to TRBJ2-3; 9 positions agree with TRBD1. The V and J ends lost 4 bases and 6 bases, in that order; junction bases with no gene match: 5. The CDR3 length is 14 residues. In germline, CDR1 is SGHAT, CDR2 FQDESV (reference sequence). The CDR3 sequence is CASSYGTGWDTQYF. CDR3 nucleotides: TGTGCCAGCAGCTACGGGACAGGGTGGGATACGCAGTATTTT. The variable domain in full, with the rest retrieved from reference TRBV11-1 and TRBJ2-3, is EAEVAQSPRYKITEKSQAVAFWCDPISGHATLYWYRQILGQGPELLVQFQDESVVDDSQLPKDRFSAERLKGVDSTLKIQPAELGDSAMYLCASSYGTGWDTQYFGPGTRLTVL.